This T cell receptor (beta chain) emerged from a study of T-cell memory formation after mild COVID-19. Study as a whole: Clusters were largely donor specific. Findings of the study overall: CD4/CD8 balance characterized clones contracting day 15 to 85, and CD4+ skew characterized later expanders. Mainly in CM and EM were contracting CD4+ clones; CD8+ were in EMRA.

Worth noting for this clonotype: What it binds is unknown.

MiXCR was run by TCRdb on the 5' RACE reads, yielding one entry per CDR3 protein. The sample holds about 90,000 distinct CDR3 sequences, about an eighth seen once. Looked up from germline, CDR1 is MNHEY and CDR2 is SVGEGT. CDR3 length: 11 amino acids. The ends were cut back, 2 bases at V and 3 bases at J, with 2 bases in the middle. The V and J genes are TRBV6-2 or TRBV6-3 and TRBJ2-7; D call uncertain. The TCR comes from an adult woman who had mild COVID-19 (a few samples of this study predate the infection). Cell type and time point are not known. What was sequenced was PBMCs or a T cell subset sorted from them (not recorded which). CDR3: CASSYLYEQYF. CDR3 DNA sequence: TGTGCCAGCAGTTACCTCTACGAGCAGTACTTC.